The rows below give T cell receptor beta chains drawn from one sample of a study of T and B cells in COVID-19 patients. TCRdb redid the calling of the multiplex PCR reads with MiXCR, one entry per CDR3 protein. Seen here are 15,000 to 20,000 distinct CDR3 sequences, around a third observed once, and the top ten hold approximately 17%. The sample consisted of blood. The origin of the receptors is a human donor with active COVID-19. Both conserved end residues are part of each CDR3. The order of the fields is CDR3 protein, CDR3 DNA, V gene, D gene, J gene, clone size. A D gene is named only where the DNA matches it firmly. Clone size appears in some rows only: once, few, many, or a class for an expanded clone.

CDR3: CASLASRSTGELFF
DNA: TGTGCCAGCTTAGCGAGCAGGTCAACCGGGGAGCTGTTTTTT
V: TRBV18
D: .
J: TRBJ2-2
size: .

CDR3: CASSTPYNEQFF
DNA: TGTGCCAGCAGTACCCCTTACAATGAGCAGTTCTTC
V: TRBV27
D: .
J: TRBJ2-1
size: few

CDR3: CATSQDRTRQAFF
DNA: TGTGCCACCAGCCAGGACAGAACAAGACAAGCTTTCTTT
V: TRBV15
D: .
J: TRBJ1-1
size: few

CDR3: CASSPYRGTNEKLFF
DNA: TGTGCCAGTAGTCCCTACAGGGGAACTAATGAAAAACTGTTTTTT
V: TRBV19
D: TRBD1
J: TRBJ1-4
size: many

CDR3: CASRSSGGSSYEQYF
DNA: TGTGCCAGCAGGAGTAGCGGGGGGAGCTCCTACGAGCAGTACTTC
V: TRBV6-2/TRBV6-3
D: TRBD2
J: TRBJ2-7
size: .

CDR3: CSARGPPGTANSPLHF
DNA: TGCAGTGCTAGGGGGCCCCCCGGGACGGCAAATTCACCCCTCCACTTT
V: TRBV20-1
D: .
J: TRBJ1-6
size: .

CDR3: CASSGTAGYSYEQYF
DNA: TGTGCCAGCAGCGGCACGGCGGGTTACTCCTACGAGCAGTACTTC
V: TRBV27
D: .
J: TRBJ2-7
size: medium-sized

CDR3: CSVVFRGTSGNEQFF
DNA: TGCAGCGTTGTGTTCCGCGGGACTAGCGGGAATGAGCAGTTCTTC
V: TRBV29-1
D: TRBD2
J: TRBJ2-1
size: .

CDR3: CATSDPTGAGANVLTF
DNA: TGTGCCACCAGTGACCCCACCGGGGCTGGGGCCAACGTCCTGACTTTC
V: TRBV24-1
D: .
J: TRBJ2-6
size: few

CDR3: CSAMGQNGNEQFF
DNA: TGCAGTGCTATGGGACAGAACGGGAATGAGCAGTTCTTC
V: TRBV20-1
D: TRBD1
J: TRBJ2-1
size: .

CDR3: CASRDSSLNTEAFF
DNA: TGTGCCAGCCGGGACAGCTCTTTGAACACTGAAGCTTTCTTT
V: TRBV19
D: TRBD1
J: TRBJ1-1
size: few

CDR3: CASSFGVSTGDTDTQYF
DNA: TGTGCCAGCAGCTTCGGGGTCTCAACGGGGGACACAGATACGCAGTATTTT
V: TRBV13
D: .
J: TRBJ2-3
size: .

CDR3: CASRPGTGELGSYNSPLHF
DNA: TGTGCCAGCAGACCCGGGACAGGGGAGTTAGGGTCCTATAATTCACCCCTCCACTTT
V: TRBV6-4
D: TRBD1
J: TRBJ1-6
size: few

CDR3: CASSPTGGREPQHF
DNA: TGTGCCAGCAGTCCTACAGGGGGCCGGGAGCCCCAGCATTTT
V: TRBV6-5
D: TRBD1
J: TRBJ1-5
size: few

CDR3: CASSKGALSGELFF
DNA: TGTGCCAGCAGTAAGGGGGCGCTTAGCGGGGAGCTGTTTTTT
V: TRBV6-1
D: TRBD1
J: TRBJ2-2
size: few

CDR3: CASTETGGGNYGYSF
DNA: TGTGCCAGTACCGAGACAGGGGGCGGCAACTATGGCTACTCCTTC
V: TRBV19
D: TRBD1
J: TRBJ1-2
size: .

CDR3: CSAREVGRMTSEQYF
DNA: TGCAGTGCTAGAGAGGTGGGCAGGATGACCTCCGAGCAGTACTTC
V: TRBV20-1
D: .
J: TRBJ2-7
size: .

CDR3: CASSKGQSNQPQHF
DNA: TGTGCCAGTAGTAAAGGACAGAGCAATCAGCCCCAGCATTTT
V: TRBV19
D: .
J: TRBJ1-5
size: many

CDR3: CASTDIRGAGTGGSGANVLTF
DNA: TGTGCCAGCACAGACATACGAGGAGCCGGGACAGGGGGCTCTGGGGCCAACGTCCTGACTTTC
V: TRBV6-5
D: TRBD1
J: TRBJ2-6
size: few

CDR3: CASSILDWDRGLNEQFF
DNA: TGTGCCAGTAGTATCTTGGATTGGGACAGGGGGTTGAATGAGCAGTTCTTC
V: TRBV19
D: TRBD1
J: TRBJ2-1
size: few

CDR3: CSVLGGRMGTDTQYF
DNA: TGCAGCGTTCTCGGAGGACGTATGGGCACAGATACGCAGTATTTT
V: TRBV29-1
D: .
J: TRBJ2-3
size: medium-sized

CDR3: CASSSDSFPGANVLTF
DNA: TGTGCCAGCAGTTCCGACAGTTTTCCTGGGGCCAACGTCCTGACTTTC
V: TRBV6-2/TRBV6-3
D: .
J: TRBJ2-6
size: few

CDR3: CASSKTSGGAADTQYF
DNA: TGTGCCAGCAGCAAGACTAGCGGGGGGGCCGCAGATACGCAGTATTTT
V: TRBV7-6
D: TRBD2
J: TRBJ2-3
size: few

CDR3: CASSPVGYTGELFF
DNA: TGTGCCAGCAGCCCGGTCGGCTACACCGGGGAGCTGTTTTTT
V: TRBV5-6
D: .
J: TRBJ2-2
size: few

CDR3: CASSSTGTSGFTDTQYF
DNA: TGTGCCAGCAGTTCAACCGGGACTAGCGGATTCACAGATACGCAGTATTTT
V: TRBV6-5
D: TRBD2
J: TRBJ2-3
size: .